This entry is about one T cell receptor (beta chain). This sample is part of a study of technical replicates of blood from a few donors. TCRdb's copy holds only in-frame clones and misses some; the assay was immunoSEQ multiplex PCR. The sample contains approximately 73,000 clones, 93% of which appear only once. V was cut by 4 bases and J by 1 base, with 11 bases left in between. Germline V lookup: CDR1 SQVTM, CDR2 ANQGSEA. The CDR3 runs 14 residues. This chain uses TRBV29-1 with TRBJ2-1, with no clear D. This receptor was taken from a human donor in good health. The sequenced sample was T cells isolated from PBMCs. The CDR3 protein is CSVAAGGSYNEQFF. CDR3 nucleotides: TGCAGCGTTGCGGCAGGTGGTTCCTACAATGAGCAGTTCTTC.